This T cell receptor (beta chain) was captured in a study of cytomegalovirus exposure and HLA in healthy donors. The study, taken as a whole, reports: Indistinguishability led to the exclusion of some V segments, TRBV6-2 and TRBV6-3 included.

As for this clone: Its antigen is undetermined.

The PCR made use of 60 Vbeta and 13 Jbeta primers. The method was immunoSEQ multiplex PCR; TCRdb's version includes in-frame clones alone and lacks a portion of them. The sample lists around 100,000 clones; roughly 70% were seen once. The CDR3 is 15 amino acids. The germline V gene has CDR1 SEHNR and CDR2 FQNEAQ (reference sequence). Between the trimmed V and J ends, which lost 5 bases and 4 bases, there was a span of 16 bases. This receptor was identified in a woman aged 40 to 50 in good health and CMV-seropositive. The sequencing sample was made of PBMCs. The chain joins TRBV7-9 to TRBJ2-3, with D perhaps matching TRBD2 (6 bases). CDR3 in DNA: TGTGCCAGCAGCACCGGACTACCCGGCCCAGATACGCAGTATTTT. As protein: CASSTGLPGPDTQYF.